Presented here are 24 T cell receptor beta chains from one specimen sequenced in a study of cytomegalovirus exposure and HLA in healthy donors. The PCR had 60 Vbeta and 13 Jbeta primers. Sequencing used immunoSEQ multiplex PCR; TCRdb keeps in-frame clones, though not all of them. The table lists roughly 200,000 clones, roughly 85% of them singletons. Sequencing used PBMCs. The receptors come from a woman in her forties or fifties in good health and CMV-seronegative.

The V call is TRBV28, the J call TRBJ1-1; D uncertain. The CDR3 spans 12 residues. Per the germline V gene, CDR1 is MDHEN and CDR2 is SYDVKM. V was clipped by 5 bases and J by 10 bases, with 14 bases between them. CDR3 sequence reads: CASSLSTPRAFF. The DNA of the CDR3 is TGTGCCAGCAGTCTTTCCACCCCGAGAGCTTTCTTT.

V usage is TRBV7-9 and J usage is TRBJ1-2; 8 bases map to TRBD1. With V trimmed by 4 bases and J by 1 base, 5 bases remained unmatched. Germline V CDR1 and CDR2: SEHNR, FQNEAQ (reference sequence). CDR3 length: 15 residues. CDR3 protein: CASSSGQALNYGYTF. As DNA, the CDR3 is TGTGCCAGCAGCTCGGGACAGGCGCTTAACTATGGCTACACCTTC.

This clone turned up a few times. J is TRBJ2-5 and V is TRBV7-9; 13 bases match TRBD2. The CDR3 is made up of 15 amino acids. V shed 11 bases, J shed 2 bases, and the junction held 8 bases outside the gene matches. CDR1 and CDR2 from the germline V gene are SEHNR and FQNEAQ (reference sequence). In nucleotides, the CDR3 is TGTGCCTCTACTAGCGGGAGGGTAAGGCAAGAGACCCAGTACTTC. Its protein is CASTSGRVRQETQYF.

J is TRBJ1-4 and V is TRBV6-1; 10 positions agree with TRBD1. The junction had 4 bases not matched to a gene; V was cut back by 6 bases and J by 3 bases. Germline V gene sequence: CDR1 MNHNS, CDR2 SASEGT. The CDR3 is made up of 15 amino acids. The CDR3 reads CASRDRGVSNEKLFF. DNA of the CDR3: TGTGCCAGCAGGGACAGGGGGGTGTCTAATGAAAAACTGTTTTTT.

This chain joins TRBV28 and TRBJ2-7; TRBD2 matches at 8 bases. The germline gives CDR1 MDHEN, CDR2 SYDVKM. Unmatched junction bases numbered 13, after V lost 4 bases and J lost 5 bases. The CDR3 contains 16 residues. The CDR3 DNA follows: TGTGCCAGCAGTTCCGAGTCAGCGGGAGATCACCACGAGCAGTACTTC. It translates to CASSSESAGDHHEQYF.

This chain joins TRBV7-6 and TRBJ2-1, with TRBD2 matching over 8 bases. After removal of 5 bases from V and 1 base from J, the junction contained 19 bases not matched to a gene. The CDR3 consists of 20 residues. Germline-derived CDR1 and CDR2 are SGHVS and FNYEAQ. The CDR3 DNA reads as TGTGCCAGCAGCCCCCGGCCGGGACTAGTTAAAGGCAGATCCTACAATGAGCAGTTCTTC. Protein: CASSPRPGLVKGRSYNEQFF.

V and J are TRBV5-1 and TRBJ2-7; tentative D call: TRBD1 (5 bases). With 0 bases removed from V and 3 bases from J, the gap between germline ends came to 13 bases. The CDR3 consists of 15 residues. Germline CDR1 and CDR2: SGHRS and YFSETQ. CDR3: CASSLVSQGGYEQYF. DNA for the CDR3: TGCGCCAGCAGCTTGGTAAGTCAGGGCGGCTACGAGCAGTACTTC.

V is TRBV5-4 and J is TRBJ2-3; 7 bases are a match to TRBD2. The germline V gene has CDR1 SGHNT and CDR2 YYREEE (reference sequence). The CDR3 is 14 residues long. V lost 4 bases and J lost 1; bases outside the gene matches: 3. The CDR3 is CASSGDYRTDTQYF. CDR3 sequence (DNA): TGTGCCAGCAGCGGGGACTATCGCACAGATACGCAGTATTTT.

The chain combines TRBV28 with TRBJ2-7, with 9 bases aligning to TRBD1. Trimming removed 5 bases from V and 7 bases from J; junction bases left unmatched: 6. Germline CDR1 and CDR2: MDHEN and SYDVKM. The CDR3 is 13 residues long. CDR3: CASSPGTGYEQYF. CDR3 bases: TGTGCCAGCAGTCCAGGGACAGGGTATGAGCAGTACTTC.

The V gene is TRBV7-9, the J gene TRBJ2-7; 7 bases agree with TRBD1. Germline V CDR1 and CDR2: SEHNR, FQNEAQ (reference sequence). This CDR3 comprises 16 residues. V was pared by 5 bases and J by 1 base, with 11 bases of the junction left unmatched. CDR3 region: CASSLYRGVFSYEQYF. The CDR3 DNA follows: TGTGCCAGCAGCCTATACAGGGGCGTTTTTTCCTACGAGCAGTACTTC.

This chain links TRBV6-1 with TRBJ1-3; 9 bases are shared with TRBD1. Germline values: CDR1 MNHNS, CDR2 SASEGT. The CDR3 length is 15 residues. V shed 6 bases and J 2 bases; nucleotides not matched to a gene: 5. Written as DNA, the CDR3 is TGTGCCAGCAGGGGCGACAGGGGGGCTGGAAACACCATATATTTT. The encoded protein is CASRGDRGAGNTIYF.

Notes on this clone: Germline is not matched at one junction end, which may reflect a read error. The V and J genes are TRBV5-4 and TRBJ2-5, with TRBD1 matching 8 bases. The germline CDR1 and CDR2 sequences are SGHNT and YYREEE (reference sequence). CDR3 length: 14 residues. CDR3 bases: TGTGCCGGCAGCTCCGGACAGGGCCAAGAGACCCAGTACTTC. Translating gives CAGSSGQGQETQYF. The full variable domain, in which reference TRBV5-4 and TRBJ2-5 provide the parts outside the CDR3, is ETGVTQSPTHLIKTRGQQVTLRCSSQSGHNTVSWYQQALGQGPQFIFQYYREEENGRGNFPPRFSGLQFPNYSSELNVNALELDDSALYLCAGSSGQGQETQYFGPGTRLLVL.

About this clone: This sample includes further DNA sequences coding for the same CDR3. CDR3 coding DNA: TGTGCCAGCAGCCTTGACAGGGGCTATGGCTACACCTTC. As protein: CASSLDRGYGYTF. The rearrangement joins TRBV7-8 to TRBJ1-2; 8 positions agree with TRBD1. CDR1 SGHVS and CDR2 FQNEAQ come from the germline V gene. V shed 5 bases, J shed 4 bases, and the junction held 3 bases outside the gene matches. This CDR3 spans 13 amino acids.

The chain links TRBV28 to TRBJ2-7; D not certain. The CDR3 is 12 amino acids. The germline V and J ends were trimmed by 3 bases and 2 bases, with 5 bases remaining between them. Germline values: CDR1 MDHEN, CDR2 SYDVKM. The CDR3 DNA sequence: TGTGCCAGCAGTTTTATTACCTACGAGCAGTACTTC. As protein: CASSFITYEQYF. Full variable domain (missing parts from reference TRBV28 and TRBJ2-7): DVKVTQSSRYLVKRTGEKVFLECVQDMDHENMFWYRQDPGLGLRLIYFSYDVKMKEKGDIPEGYSVSREKKERFSLILESASTNQTSMYLCASSFITYEQYFGPGTRLTVT.

This clone was counted once. The rearrangement links TRBV28 to TRBJ2-3, with 12 bases fitting TRBD2. Trimming cost V 3 bases and J 3 bases; bases outside gene matches: 16. The CDR3 has 20 residues. Germline CDR1 reads MDHEN; CDR2 reads SYDVKM. The DNA for the CDR3 is TGTGCCAGCAGTTTCCGGGGGTTTACTAGCGGGAGGAGGGCAACAGATACGCAGTATTTT. Residues: CASSFRGFTSGRRATDTQYF.

The genes are TRBV6-5 and TRBJ1-2; 12 bases fit TRBD1. CDR1 and CDR2 (germline): MNHEY, SVGAGI. The CDR3 consists of 16 residues. J gave up 8 bases and V 2 bases, and 9 bases lay outside the gene matches. As DNA, the CDR3 is TGTGCCAGCAGTTACCGAACGGGACAGGGGGCCCAGGGCTACACCTTC. Translating gives CASSYRTGQGAQGYTF.

V usage is TRBV19 and J usage is TRBJ2-7, with 8 bases lining up with TRBD2. The CDR3 totals 15 residues. J gave up 0 bases and V 9 bases, and 10 bases lay outside the gene matches. Germline assignment: CDR1 LNHDA and CDR2 SQIVND (reference sequence). The CDR3 sequence is CASGSGSSSSYEQYF. The CDR3 nucleotides are TGTGCCAGCGGAAGCGGGAGCTCGAGCTCCTACGAGCAGTACTTC.

The rearrangement links TRBV27 to TRBJ1-1, with 11 positions matching TRBD1. Germline V gives CDR1 MNHEY, CDR2 SMNVEV (reference sequence). Trimming removed 5 bases from V and 4 bases from J; junction bases left unmatched: 6. The length of the CDR3 is 15 residues. CDR3 protein: CASSPGQGAITEAFF. CDR3 DNA sequence: TGTGCCAGCAGTCCAGGACAGGGGGCGATCACTGAAGCTTTCTTT.

The CDR3: CASSFSGGEQYF. CDR3 sequence (DNA): TGTGCCAGCAGCTTTTCAGGGGGCGAGCAGTACTTC. The rearrangement uses TRBV5-4 and TRBJ2-7, with TRBD1 matching over 7 bases. The CDR3 length is 12 residues. The germline V gene has CDR1 SGHNT and CDR2 YYREEE (reference sequence). The junction had 2 bases not matched to a gene; V was cut back by 2 bases and J by 6 bases.

V gene TRBV30 combines with J gene TRBJ2-2; D call uncertain. Germline lookup yields CDR1 GTSNPN and CDR2 SVGIG (reference sequence). CDR3 length equals 13 residues. V dropped 2 bases and J dropped 5 bases, with 9 bases sitting between them. The CDR3 is CAWSRVSTGELFF. CDR3 nucleotide sequence: TGTGCCTGGAGTCGGGTGTCAACCGGGGAGCTGTTTTTT.

Remarks on this clone: The same CDR3 is also encoded by other DNA sequences in this sample. In nucleotides, the CDR3 is TGTGCCAGCAGTTCAGGGGCCTACGAGCAGTACTTC. This codes for CASSSGAYEQYF. This rearrangement joins TRBV6-5 to TRBJ2-7, with D perhaps TRBD1 (6 bases). The CDR3 sequence is 12 residues long. V was trimmed by 4 bases and J by 2 bases, leaving 6 bases between them. Germline V gives CDR1 MNHEY, CDR2 SVGAGI.

The chain combines TRBV19 with TRBJ1-5; D perhaps matches TRBD1 (5 bases). Germline CDR1 and CDR2: LNHDA and SQIVND (reference sequence). Trimming removed 8 bases at V and 7 bases at J, with 21 bases between. The CDR3 length is 15 residues. The CDR3 region has the DNA TGTGCCAGTCACGTACCAGGGCAGGGTGCCCAGCCCCAGCATTTT. Translated, it gives CASHVPGQGAQPQHF.

This chain connects TRBV5-1 to TRBJ2-2; D is ambiguous. Germline assignment: CDR1 SGHRS and CDR2 YFSETQ. CDR3 length: 17 amino acids. The V end lost 4 bases, the J end lost 6 bases, and 22 bases lay between the germline ends. Written as DNA, the CDR3 is TGCGCCAGCAGCGCAGAGGAAATAGTTTATAAGGCCGGGGAGCTGTTTTTT. This encodes CASSAEEIVYKAGELFF.

J is TRBJ2-1 and V is TRBV7-2; TRBD2 matches at 9 bases. The J segment lost 9 bases and the V segment lost 1 base, leaving 7 bases of the junction unmatched. The CDR3 is made up of 15 amino acids. Germline V gene sequence: CDR1 SGHTA, CDR2 FQGNSA. Here the CDR3 reads CASSLDVVAGAEQFF. The DNA for the CDR3 is TGTGCCAGCAGCTTAGACGTGGTAGCGGGAGCTGAGCAGTTCTTC.